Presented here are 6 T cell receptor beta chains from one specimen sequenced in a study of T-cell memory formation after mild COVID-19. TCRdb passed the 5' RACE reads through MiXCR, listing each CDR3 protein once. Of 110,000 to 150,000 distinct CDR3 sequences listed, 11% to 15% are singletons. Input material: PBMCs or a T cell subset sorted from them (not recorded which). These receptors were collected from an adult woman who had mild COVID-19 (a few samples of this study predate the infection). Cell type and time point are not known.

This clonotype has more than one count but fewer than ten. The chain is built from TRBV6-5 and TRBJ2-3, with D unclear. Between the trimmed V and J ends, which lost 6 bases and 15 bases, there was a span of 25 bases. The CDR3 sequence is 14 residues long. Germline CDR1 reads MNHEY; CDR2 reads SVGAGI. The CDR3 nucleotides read TGTGCCAGCAGGAAGCCTGAGAAGATCGCCCAGTGTTATTTT. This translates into CASRKPEKIAQCYF.

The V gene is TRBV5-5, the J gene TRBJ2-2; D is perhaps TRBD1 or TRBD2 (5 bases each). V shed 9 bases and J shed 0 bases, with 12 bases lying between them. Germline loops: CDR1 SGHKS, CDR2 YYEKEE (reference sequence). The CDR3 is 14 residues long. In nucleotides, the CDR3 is TGTGCCATATCAAGGGGACCGAACACCGGGGAGCTGTTTTTT. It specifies CAISRGPNTGELFF.

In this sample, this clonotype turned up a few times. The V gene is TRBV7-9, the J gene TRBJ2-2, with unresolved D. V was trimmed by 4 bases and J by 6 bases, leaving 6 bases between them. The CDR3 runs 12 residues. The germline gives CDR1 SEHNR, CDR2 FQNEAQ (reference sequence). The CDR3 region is CASSYTPGELFF. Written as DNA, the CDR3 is TGTGCCAGCAGCTACACACCCGGGGAGCTGTTTTTT. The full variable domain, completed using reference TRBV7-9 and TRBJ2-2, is DTGVSQNPRHKITKRGQNVTFRCDPISEHNRLYWYRQTLGQGPEFLTYFQNEAQLEKSRLLSDRFSAERPKGSFSTLEIQRTEQGDSAMYLCASSYTPGELFFGEGSRLTVL.

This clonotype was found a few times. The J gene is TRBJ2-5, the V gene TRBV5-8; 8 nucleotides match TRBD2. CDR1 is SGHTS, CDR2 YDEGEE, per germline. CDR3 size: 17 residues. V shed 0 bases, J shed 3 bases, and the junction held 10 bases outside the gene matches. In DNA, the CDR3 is TGTGCCAGCAGCTTGGGTACTAGCGGATTTCCCAAAGAGACCCAGTACTTC. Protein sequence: CASSLGTSGFPKETQYF.

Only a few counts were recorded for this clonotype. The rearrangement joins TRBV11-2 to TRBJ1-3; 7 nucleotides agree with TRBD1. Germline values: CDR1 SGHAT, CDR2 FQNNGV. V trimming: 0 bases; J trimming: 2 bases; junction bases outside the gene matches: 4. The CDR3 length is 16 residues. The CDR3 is CASSLEGQLPGNTIYF. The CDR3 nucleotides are TGTGCCAGCAGCTTAGAGGGACAGCTGCCTGGAAACACCATATATTTT.

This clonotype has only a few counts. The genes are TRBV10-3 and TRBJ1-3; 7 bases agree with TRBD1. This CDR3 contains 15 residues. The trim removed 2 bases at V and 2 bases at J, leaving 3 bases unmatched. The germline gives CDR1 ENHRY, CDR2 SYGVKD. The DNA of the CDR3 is TGTGCCATCAGTGAGGGAACAGGGGCTGGAAACACCATATATTTT. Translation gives CAISEGTGAGNTIYF.